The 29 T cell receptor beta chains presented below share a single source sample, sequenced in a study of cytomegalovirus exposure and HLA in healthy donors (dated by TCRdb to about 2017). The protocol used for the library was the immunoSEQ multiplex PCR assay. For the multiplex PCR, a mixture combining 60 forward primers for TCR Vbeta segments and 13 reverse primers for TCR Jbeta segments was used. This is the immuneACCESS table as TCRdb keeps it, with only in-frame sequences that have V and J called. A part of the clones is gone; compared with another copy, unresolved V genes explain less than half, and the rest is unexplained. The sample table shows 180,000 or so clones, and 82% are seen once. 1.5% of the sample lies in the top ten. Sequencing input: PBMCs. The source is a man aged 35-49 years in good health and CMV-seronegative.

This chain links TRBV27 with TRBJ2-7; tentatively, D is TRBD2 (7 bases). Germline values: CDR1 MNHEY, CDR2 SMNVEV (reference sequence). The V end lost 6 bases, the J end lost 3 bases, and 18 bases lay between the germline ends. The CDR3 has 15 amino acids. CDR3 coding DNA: TGTGCCAGCAGACAAGAGGGGGGGGTAGGCTACGAGCAGTACTTC. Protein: CASRQEGGVGYEQYF.

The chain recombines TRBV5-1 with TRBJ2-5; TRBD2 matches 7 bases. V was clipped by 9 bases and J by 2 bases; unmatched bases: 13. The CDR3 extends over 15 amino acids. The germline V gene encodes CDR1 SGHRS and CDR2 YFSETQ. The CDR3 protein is CAIRTIPGGQETQYF. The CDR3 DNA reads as TGCGCCATCAGAACGATTCCGGGGGGTCAAGAGACCCAGTACTTC.

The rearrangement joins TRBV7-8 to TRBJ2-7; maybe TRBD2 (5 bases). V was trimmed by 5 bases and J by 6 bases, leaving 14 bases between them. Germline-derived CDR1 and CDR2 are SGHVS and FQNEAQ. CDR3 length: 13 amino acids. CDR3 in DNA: TGTGCCAGCAGCATTACTAGAGCCGGCGAGCAGTACTTC. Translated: CASSITRAGEQYF.

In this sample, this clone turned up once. The chain's CDR3 is CASSLSGAVVYNEQFF. The CDR3 DNA follows: TGTGCCAGCAGTTTATCTGGGGCTGTCGTCTACAATGAGCAGTTCTTC. The genes are TRBV28 and TRBJ2-1; possibly TRBD1 for D (5 bases). The CDR3 length is 16 residues. The germline CDR1 and CDR2 sequences are MDHEN and SYDVKM. V lost 1 base and J 3 bases, leaving 13 bases between the germline ends.

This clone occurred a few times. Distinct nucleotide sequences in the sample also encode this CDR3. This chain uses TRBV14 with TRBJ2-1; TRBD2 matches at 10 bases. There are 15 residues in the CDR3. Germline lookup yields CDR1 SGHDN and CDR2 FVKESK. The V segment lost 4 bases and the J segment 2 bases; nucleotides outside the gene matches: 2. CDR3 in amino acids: CASSPGLAAYNEQFF. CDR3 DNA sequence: TGTGCCAGCAGCCCCGGACTAGCGGCCTACAATGAGCAGTTCTTC.

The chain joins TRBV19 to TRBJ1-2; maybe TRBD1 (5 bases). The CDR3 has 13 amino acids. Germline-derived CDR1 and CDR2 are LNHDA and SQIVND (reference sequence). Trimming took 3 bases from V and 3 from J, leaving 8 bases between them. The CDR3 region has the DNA TGTGCCAGTAGTATCGACAGAGACTATGGCTACACCTTC. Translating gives CASSIDRDYGYTF.

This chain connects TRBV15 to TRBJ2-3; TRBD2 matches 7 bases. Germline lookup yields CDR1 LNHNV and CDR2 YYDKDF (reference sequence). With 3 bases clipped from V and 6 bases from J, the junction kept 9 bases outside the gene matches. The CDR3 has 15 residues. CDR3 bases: TGTGCCACCAGCAGGACCCGGCAGGGAGGGGATACGCAGTATTTT. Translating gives CATSRTRQGGDTQYF.

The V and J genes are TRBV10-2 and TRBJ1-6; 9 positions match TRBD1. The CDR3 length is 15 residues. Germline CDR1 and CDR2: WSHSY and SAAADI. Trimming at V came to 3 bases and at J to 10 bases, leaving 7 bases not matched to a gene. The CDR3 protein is CASSEEGTGSSPLHF. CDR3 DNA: TGCGCCAGCAGTGAAGAGGGGACAGGGAGCTCACCCCTCCACTTT.

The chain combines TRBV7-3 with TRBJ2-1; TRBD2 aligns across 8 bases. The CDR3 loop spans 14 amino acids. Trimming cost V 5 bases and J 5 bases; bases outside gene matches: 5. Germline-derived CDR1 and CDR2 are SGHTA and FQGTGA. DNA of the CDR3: TGTGCCAGCAGCCGAGGGACTAGTAACAATGAGCAGTTCTTC. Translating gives CASSRGTSNNEQFF.

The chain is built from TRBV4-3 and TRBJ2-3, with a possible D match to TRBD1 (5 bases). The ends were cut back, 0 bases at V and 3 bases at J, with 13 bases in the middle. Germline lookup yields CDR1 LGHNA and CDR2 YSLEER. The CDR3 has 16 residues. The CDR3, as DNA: TGCGCCAGCAGCCAAGATCAAGGGGTTCGTACAGATACGCAGTATTTT. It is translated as CASSQDQGVRTDTQYF.

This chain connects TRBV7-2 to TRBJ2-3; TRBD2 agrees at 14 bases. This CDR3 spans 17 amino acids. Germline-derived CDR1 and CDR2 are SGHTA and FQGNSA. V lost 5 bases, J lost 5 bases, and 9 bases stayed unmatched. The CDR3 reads CASSARLAGGKLDTQYF. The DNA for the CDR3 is TGTGCCAGCAGCGCCCGACTAGCGGGAGGGAAGTTAGATACGCAGTATTTT.

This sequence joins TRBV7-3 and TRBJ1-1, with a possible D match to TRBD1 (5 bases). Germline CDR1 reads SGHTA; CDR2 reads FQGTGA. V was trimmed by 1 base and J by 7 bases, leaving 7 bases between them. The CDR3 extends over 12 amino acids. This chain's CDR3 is CASSLNGGEAFF. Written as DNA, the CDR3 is TGTGCCAGCAGCTTAAACGGGGGTGAAGCTTTCTTT.

CDR3 in amino acids: CASSYSIAGTGGLREQFF. CDR3 in DNA: TGTGCCAGCAGCTACTCGATTGCCGGGACAGGGGGTTTAAGGGAGCAGTTCTTC. V gene TRBV14 combines with J gene TRBJ2-1; 11 nucleotides align to TRBD1. The CDR3 is 18 residues long. Germline V CDR1 and CDR2: SGHDN, FVKESK. With V trimmed by 5 bases and J by 10 bases, 19 bases remained unmatched.

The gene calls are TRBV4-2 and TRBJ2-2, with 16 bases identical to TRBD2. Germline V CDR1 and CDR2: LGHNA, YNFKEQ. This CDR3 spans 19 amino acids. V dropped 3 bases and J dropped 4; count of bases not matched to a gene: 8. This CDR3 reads CASSQVGLAGGSGTGELFF. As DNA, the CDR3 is TGTGCCAGCAGCCAGGTGGGACTAGCGGGAGGGAGCGGCACCGGGGAGCTGTTTTTT.

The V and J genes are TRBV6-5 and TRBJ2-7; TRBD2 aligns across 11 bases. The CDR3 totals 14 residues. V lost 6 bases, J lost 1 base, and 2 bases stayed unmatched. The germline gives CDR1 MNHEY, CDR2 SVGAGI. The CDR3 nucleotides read TGTGCCAGCAGGCGACTAGCGGGGTCCTACGAGCAGTACTTC. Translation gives CASRRLAGSYEQYF.

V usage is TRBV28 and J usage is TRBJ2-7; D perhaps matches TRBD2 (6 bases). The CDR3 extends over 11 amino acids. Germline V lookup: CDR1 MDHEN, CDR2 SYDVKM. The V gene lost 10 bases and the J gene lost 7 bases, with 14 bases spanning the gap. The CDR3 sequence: CATAVAGEQYF. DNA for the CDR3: TGTGCCACCGCTGTGGCGGGGGAGCAGTACTTC.

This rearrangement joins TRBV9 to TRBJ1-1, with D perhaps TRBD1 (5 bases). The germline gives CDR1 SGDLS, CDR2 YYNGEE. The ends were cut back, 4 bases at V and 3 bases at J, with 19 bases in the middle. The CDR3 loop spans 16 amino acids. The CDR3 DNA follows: TGTGCCAGCAGCTCGGGGGGTGGAGGAGTTCACACTGAAGCTTTCTTT. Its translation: CASSSGGGGVHTEAFF.

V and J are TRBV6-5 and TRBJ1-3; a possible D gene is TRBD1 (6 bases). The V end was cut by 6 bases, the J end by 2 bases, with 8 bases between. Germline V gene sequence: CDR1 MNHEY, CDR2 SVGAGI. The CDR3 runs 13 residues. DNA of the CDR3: TGTGCCAGCAGCGGGGGGCCTGGAAACACCATATATTTT. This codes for CASSGGPGNTIYF.

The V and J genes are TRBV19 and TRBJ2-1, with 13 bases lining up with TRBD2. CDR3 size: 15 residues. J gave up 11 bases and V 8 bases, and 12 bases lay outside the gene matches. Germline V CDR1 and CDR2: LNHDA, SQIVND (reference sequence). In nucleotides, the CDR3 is TGTGCCAGTGGTCGACTAGCGGGGGGCGGGACGAAGCAGTTCTTC. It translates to CASGRLAGGGTKQFF.

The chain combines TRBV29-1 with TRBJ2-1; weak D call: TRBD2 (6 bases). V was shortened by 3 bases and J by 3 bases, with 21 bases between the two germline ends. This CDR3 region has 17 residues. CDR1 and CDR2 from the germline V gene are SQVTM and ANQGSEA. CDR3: CSVDRRGDIAVYNEQFF. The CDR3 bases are TGCAGCGTTGATCGGCGGGGCGACATTGCCGTCTACAATGAGCAGTTCTTC.

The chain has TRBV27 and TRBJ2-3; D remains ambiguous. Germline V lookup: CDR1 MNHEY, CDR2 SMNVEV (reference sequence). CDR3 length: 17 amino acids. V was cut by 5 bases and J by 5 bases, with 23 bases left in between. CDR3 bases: TGTGCCAGCAGTACCTACTTCGCGGAGCCCCTGGGAGATACGCAGTATTTT. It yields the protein CASSTYFAEPLGDTQYF.

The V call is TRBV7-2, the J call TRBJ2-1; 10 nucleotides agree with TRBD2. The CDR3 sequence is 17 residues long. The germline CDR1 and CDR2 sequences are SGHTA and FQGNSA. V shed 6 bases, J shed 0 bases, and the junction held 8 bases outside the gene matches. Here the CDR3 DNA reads TGTGCCAGCAGACCGACTAGCGGGTACAGCTCCTACAATGAGCAGTTCTTC. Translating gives CASRPTSGYSSYNEQFF.

This CDR3 is CASSSVRQVSGYTF. CDR3 sequence (DNA): TGTGCCAGCAGTTCTGTAAGACAGGTTTCAGGCTACACCTTC. The chain joins TRBV6-1 to TRBJ1-2; possibly TRBD1 for D (6 bases). The CDR3 contains 14 residues. Trimming removed 5 bases at V and 8 bases at J, with 18 bases between. Germline V gives CDR1 MNHNS, CDR2 SASEGT.

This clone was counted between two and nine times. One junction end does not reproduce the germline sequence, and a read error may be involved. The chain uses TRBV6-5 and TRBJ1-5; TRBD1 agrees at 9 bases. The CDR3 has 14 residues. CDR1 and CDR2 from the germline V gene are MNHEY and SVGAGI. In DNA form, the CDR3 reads TGTGCCAGCAGGGTAACAGGGGGCAACCAGCCCCAGCATTTT. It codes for CASRVTGGNQPQHF.

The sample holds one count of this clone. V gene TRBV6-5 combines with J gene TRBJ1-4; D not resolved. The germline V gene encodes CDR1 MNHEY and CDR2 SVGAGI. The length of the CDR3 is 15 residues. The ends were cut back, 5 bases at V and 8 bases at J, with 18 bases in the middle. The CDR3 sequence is CASSTRRETSEKLFF. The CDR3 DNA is TGTGCCAGCAGTACACGGCGGGAGACTTCGGAAAAACTGTTTTTT.

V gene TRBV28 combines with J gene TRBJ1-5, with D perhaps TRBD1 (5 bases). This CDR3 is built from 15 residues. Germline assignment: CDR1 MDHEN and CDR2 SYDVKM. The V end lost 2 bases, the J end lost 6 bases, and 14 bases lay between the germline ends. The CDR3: CASSLAQGYSQPQHF. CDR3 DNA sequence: TGTGCCAGCAGTTTAGCGCAGGGATATAGTCAGCCCCAGCATTTT.

The CDR3 DNA reads as TGTGCCAGCAGGGGTACGGGATGGCAGCCCCAGCATTTT. Encoded protein: CASRGTGWQPQHF. The chain links TRBV6-1 to TRBJ1-5; D is undetermined. There are 13 residues in the CDR3. CDR1 and CDR2 (germline): MNHNS, SASEGT. The ends were cut back, 6 bases at V and 7 bases at J, with 13 bases in the middle.

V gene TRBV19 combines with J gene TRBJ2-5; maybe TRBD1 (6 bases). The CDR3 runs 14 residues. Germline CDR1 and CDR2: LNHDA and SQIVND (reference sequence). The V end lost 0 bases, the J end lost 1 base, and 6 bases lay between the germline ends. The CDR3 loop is CASSIEQGQETQYF. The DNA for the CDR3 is TGTGCCAGTAGTATAGAACAGGGCCAAGAGACCCAGTACTTC. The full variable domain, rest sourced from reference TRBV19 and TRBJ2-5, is DGGITQSPKYLFRKEGQNVTLSCEQNLNHDAMYWYRQDPGQGLRLIYYSQIVNDFQKGDIAEGYSVSREKKESFPLTVTSAQKNPTAFYLCASSIEQGQETQYFGPGTRLLVL.

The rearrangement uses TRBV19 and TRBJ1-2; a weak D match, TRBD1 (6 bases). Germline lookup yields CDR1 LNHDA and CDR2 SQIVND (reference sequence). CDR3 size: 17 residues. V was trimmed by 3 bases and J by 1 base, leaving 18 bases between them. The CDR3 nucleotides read TGTGCCAGTAGTATTGTCGGATCGACAGGAAGTAACTATGGCTACACCTTC. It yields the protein CASSIVGSTGSNYGYTF.